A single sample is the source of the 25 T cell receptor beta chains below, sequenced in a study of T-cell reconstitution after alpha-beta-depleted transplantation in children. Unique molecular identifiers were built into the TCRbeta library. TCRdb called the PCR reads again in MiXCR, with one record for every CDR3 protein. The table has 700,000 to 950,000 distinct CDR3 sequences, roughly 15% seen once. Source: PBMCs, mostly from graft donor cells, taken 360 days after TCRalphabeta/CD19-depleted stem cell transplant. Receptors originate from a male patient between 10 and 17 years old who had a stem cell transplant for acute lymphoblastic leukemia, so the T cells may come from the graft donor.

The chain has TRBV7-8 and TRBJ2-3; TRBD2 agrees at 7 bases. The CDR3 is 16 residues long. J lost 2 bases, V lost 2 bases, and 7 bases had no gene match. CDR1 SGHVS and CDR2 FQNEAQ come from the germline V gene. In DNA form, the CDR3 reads TGTGCCAGCAGCTTAATTGGGGGGGTCCTCACAGATACGCAGTATTTT. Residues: CASSLIGGVLTDTQYF.

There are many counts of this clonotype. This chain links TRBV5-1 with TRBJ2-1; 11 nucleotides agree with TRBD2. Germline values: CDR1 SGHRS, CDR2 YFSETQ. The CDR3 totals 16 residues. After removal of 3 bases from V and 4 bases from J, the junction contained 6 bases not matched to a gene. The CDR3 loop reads CASSSTGTSGYNEQFF. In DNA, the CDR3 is TGCGCCAGCAGCTCGACCGGGACTAGCGGTTACAATGAGCAGTTCTTC.

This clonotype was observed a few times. The CDR3 coding sequence is TGCGCCAGCAGCATCCTAGCGGGAGCGGCGAACATTCAGTACTTC. It translates to CASSILAGAANIQYF. The chain couples TRBV5-1 to TRBJ2-4; 10 nucleotides line up with TRBD2. J gave up 7 bases and V 4 bases, and 8 bases lay outside the gene matches. CDR3 length: 15 residues. Per the germline V gene, CDR1 is SGHRS and CDR2 is YFSETQ.

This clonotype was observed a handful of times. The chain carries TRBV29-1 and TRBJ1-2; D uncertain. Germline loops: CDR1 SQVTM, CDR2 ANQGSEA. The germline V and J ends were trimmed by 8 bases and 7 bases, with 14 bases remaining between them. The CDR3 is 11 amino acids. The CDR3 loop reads CSLTTPAGYTF. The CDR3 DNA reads TGCAGCCTGACGACTCCGGCTGGCTACACCTTC.

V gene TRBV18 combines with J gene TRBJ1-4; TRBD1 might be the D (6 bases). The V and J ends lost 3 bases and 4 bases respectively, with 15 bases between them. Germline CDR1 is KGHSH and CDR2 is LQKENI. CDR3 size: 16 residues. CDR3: CASSPHPGDVNEKLFF. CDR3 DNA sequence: TGTGCCAGCTCACCGCACCCAGGGGACGTTAATGAAAAACTGTTTTTT.

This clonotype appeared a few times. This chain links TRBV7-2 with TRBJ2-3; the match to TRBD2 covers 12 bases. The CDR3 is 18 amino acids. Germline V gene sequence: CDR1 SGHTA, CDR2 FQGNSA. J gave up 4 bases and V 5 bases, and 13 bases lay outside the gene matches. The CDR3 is CASSLPRTSGNDADTQYF. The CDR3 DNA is TGTGCCAGCAGCCTCCCCCGGACTAGCGGGAATGACGCAGATACGCAGTATTTT.

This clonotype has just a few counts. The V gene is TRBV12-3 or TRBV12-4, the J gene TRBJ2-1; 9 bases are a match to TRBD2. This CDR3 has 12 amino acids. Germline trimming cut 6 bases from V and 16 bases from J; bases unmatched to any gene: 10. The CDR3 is CASSLPGLAVFF. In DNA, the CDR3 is TGTGCCAGCAGCCTCCCGGGACTAGCTGTTTTCTTC.

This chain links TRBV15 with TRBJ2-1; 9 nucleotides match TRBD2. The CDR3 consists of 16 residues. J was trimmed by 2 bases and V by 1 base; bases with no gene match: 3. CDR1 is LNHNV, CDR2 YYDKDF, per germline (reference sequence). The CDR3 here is CATSRAGGRAYNEQFF. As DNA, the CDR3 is TGTGCCACCAGCAGAGCGGGCGGGAGGGCCTACAATGAGCAGTTCTTC. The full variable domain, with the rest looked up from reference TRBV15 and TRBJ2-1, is DAMVIQNPRYQVTQFGKPVTLSCSQTLNHNVMYWYQQKSSQAPKLLFHYYDKDFNNEADTPDNFQSRRPNTSFCFLDIRSPGLGDTAMYLCATSRAGGRAYNEQFFGPGTRLTVL.

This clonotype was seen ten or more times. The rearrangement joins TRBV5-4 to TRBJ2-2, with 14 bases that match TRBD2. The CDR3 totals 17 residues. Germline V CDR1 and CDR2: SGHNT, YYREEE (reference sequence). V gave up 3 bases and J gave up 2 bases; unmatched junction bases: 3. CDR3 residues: CASSSGLAGANTGELFF. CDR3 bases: TGTGCCAGCAGCTCGGGACTAGCGGGAGCCAACACCGGGGAGCTGTTTTTT.

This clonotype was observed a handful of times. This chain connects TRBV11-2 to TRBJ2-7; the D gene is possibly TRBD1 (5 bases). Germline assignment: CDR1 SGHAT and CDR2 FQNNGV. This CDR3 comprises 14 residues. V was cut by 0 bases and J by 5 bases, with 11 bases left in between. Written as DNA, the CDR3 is TGTGCCAGCAGCTTAGACGCCAGGGTGGACGAGCAGTACTTC. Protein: CASSLDARVDEQYF.

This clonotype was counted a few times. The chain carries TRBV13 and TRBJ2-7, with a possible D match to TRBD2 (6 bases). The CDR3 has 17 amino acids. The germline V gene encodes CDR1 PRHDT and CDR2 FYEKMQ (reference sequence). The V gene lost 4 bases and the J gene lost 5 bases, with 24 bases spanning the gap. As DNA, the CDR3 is TGTGCCAGCAGCTCTCCCCCGAGGAGGGGTCACATCAACGAGCAGTACTTC. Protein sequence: CASSSPPRRGHINEQYF.

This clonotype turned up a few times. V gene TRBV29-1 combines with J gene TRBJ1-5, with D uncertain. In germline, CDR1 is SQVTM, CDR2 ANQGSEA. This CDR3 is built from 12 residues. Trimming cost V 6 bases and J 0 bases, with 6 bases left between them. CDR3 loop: CSVRNSNQPQHF. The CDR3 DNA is TGCAGCGTGCGGAATAGCAATCAGCCCCAGCATTTT.

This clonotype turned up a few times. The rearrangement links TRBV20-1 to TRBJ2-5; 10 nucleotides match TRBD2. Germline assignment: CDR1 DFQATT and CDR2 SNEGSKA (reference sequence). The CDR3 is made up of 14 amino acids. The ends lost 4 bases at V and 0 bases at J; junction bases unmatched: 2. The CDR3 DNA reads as TGCAGTGCTACCGGGACTAGCGACCAAGAGACCCAGTACTTC. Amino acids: CSATGTSDQETQYF.

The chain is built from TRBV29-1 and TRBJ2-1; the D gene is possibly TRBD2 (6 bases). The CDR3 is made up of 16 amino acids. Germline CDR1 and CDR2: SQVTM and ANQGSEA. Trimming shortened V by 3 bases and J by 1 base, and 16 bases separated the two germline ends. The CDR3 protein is CSVERGGKMSYNEQFF. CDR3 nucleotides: TGCAGCGTTGAGCGAGGCGGGAAGATGTCCTACAATGAGCAGTTCTTC.

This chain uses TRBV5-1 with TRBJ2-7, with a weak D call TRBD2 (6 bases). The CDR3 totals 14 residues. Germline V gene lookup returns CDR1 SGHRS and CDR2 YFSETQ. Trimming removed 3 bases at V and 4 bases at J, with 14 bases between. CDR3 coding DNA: TGCGCCAGCAGCTCGAGTAGGGGAGGTTACGAGCAGTACTTC. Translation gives CASSSSRGGYEQYF.

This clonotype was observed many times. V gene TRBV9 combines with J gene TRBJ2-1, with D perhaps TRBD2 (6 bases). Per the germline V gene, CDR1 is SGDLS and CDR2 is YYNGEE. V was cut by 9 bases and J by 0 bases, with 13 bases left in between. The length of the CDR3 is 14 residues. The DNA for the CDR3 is TGTGCCACCTCGGAGGGGTCCTCCTACAATGAGCAGTTCTTC. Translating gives CATSEGSSYNEQFF.

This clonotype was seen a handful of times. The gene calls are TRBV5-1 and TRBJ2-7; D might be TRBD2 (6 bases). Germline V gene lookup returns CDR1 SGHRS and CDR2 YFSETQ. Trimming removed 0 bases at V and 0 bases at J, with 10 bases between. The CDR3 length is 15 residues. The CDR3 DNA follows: TGCGCCAGCAGCTTGGAAAGCGGGTACTCCTACGAGCAGTACTTC. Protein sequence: CASSLESGYSYEQYF.

The chain's CDR3 is CASSSGQGRVNTEAFF. In DNA, the CDR3 is TGCGCCAGCAGCTCCGGACAGGGCAGGGTCAACACTGAAGCTTTCTTT. The rearrangement links TRBV5-1 to TRBJ1-1, with 8 bases matching TRBD1. The germline CDR1 and CDR2 sequences are SGHRS and YFSETQ. V was pared by 3 bases and J by 2 bases, with 9 bases of the junction left unmatched. CDR3 length: 16 amino acids. The complete variable domain, with remaining parts taken from reference TRBV5-1 and TRBJ1-1, reads KAGVTQTPRYLIKTRGQQVTLSCSPISGHRSVSWYQQTPGQGLQFLFEYFSETQRNKGNFPGRFSGRQFSNSRSEMNVSTLELGDSALYLCASSSGQGRVNTEAFFGQGTRLTVV.

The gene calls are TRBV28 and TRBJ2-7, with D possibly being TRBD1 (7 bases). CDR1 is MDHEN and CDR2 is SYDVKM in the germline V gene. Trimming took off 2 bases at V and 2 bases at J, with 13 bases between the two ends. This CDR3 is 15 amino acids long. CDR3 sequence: CASSLSAGQTYEQYF. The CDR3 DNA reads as TGTGCCAGCAGTTTAAGTGCGGGACAGACCTACGAGCAGTACTTC. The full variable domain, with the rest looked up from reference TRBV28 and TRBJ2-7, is DVKVTQSSRYLVKRTGEKVFLECVQDMDHENMFWYRQDPGLGLRLIYFSYDVKMKEKGDIPEGYSVSREKKERFSLILESASTNQTSMYLCASSLSAGQTYEQYFGPGTRLTVT.

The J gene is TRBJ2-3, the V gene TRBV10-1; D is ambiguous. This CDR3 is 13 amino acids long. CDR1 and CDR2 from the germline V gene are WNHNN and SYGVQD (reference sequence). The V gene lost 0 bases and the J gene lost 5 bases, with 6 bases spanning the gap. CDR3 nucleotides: TGCGCCAGCAGTGAGTCACTAAGAGATACGCAGTATTTT. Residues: CASSESLRDTQYF.

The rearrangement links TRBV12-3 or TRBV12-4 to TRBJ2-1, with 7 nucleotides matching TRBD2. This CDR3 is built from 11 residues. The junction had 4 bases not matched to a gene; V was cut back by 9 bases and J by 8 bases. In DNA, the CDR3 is TGTGCCAGTGACGCGGGGGATGAGCAGTTCTTC. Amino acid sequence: CASDAGDEQFF.

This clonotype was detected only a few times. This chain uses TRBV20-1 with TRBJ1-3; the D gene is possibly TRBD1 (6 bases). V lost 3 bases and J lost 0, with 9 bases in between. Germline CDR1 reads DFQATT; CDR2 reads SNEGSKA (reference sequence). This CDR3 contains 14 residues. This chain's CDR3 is CSASGGHSGNTIYF. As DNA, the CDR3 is TGCAGTGCTAGTGGGGGGCACTCTGGAAACACCATATATTTT.

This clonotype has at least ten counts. The CDR3 DNA is TGTGCCAGCCCCCCGGGGGGCACCGGGGAGCTGTTTTTT. Its translation is CASPPGGTGELFF. The rearrangement uses TRBV27 and TRBJ2-2; 7 bases are shared with TRBD2. Looked up from germline, CDR1 is MNHEY and CDR2 is SMNVEV (reference sequence). This CDR3 comprises 13 residues. Germline trimming cut 8 bases from V and 4 bases from J; bases unmatched to any gene: 4.

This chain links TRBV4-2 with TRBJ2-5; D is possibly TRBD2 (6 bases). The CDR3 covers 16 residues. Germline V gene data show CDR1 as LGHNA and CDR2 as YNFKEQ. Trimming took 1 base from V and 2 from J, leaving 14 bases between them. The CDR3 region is CASSQGVAAFQETQYF. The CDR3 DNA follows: TGTGCCAGCAGCCAAGGAGTAGCGGCCTTTCAAGAGACCCAGTACTTC.

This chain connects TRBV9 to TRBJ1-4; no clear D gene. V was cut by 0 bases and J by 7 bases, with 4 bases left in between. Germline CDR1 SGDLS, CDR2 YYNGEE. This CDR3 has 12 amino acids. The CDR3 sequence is CASSVEGEKLFF. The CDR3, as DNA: TGTGCCAGCAGCGTAGAAGGTGAAAAACTGTTTTTT.